This T cell receptor (beta chain) was recovered during a study of blood T cell repertoires in COVID-19. Only in-frame clones appear in the TCRdb table, and some are missing; sequencing was by immunoSEQ multiplex PCR. The sample records hundreds of thousands of clones, approximately 86% being singletons. The germline CDR1 and CDR2 sequences are ENHRY and SYGVKD. V was cut by 7 bases and J by 4 bases, with 11 bases left in between. The CDR3 runs 14 residues. Sequenced input: peripheral blood. This rearrangement joins TRBV10-3 to TRBJ1-6; D not resolved. The TCR sequence derives from a woman aged 70-85 years with COVID-19, enrolled during active disease. In DNA, the CDR3 is TGTGCCATCATGGACTCTGGGTATAATTCACCCCTCCACTTT. Protein: CAIMDSGYNSPLHF.